Below, 23 T cell receptor beta chains from the same sample are listed, as sequenced in a study of blood T cell repertoires in COVID-19. The repertoire was sequenced with immunoSEQ multiplex PCR; TCRdb's copy has only in-frame clones and lacks some. The data contain almost 300,000 clones, about 87% of them singletons. Sequenced material: peripheral blood. Receptors originate from a man aged 70-80 years with acute or convalescent COVID-19.

This chain joins TRBV11-2 and TRBJ2-1; 11 nucleotides agree with TRBD2. Germline values: CDR1 SGHAT, CDR2 FQNNGV. The length of the CDR3 is 19 residues. Trimming took 5 bases from V and 4 from J; bases not matched to a gene: 16. The CDR3 bases are TGTGCCAGCAGCCTGTGGCACGTAGGGCTAGCGGGGGGTTACAATGAGCAGTTCTTC. Residues: CASSLWHVGLAGGYNEQFF.

The J gene is TRBJ2-1, the V gene TRBV4-3; the match to TRBD1 covers 7 bases. Germline loops: CDR1 LGHNA, CDR2 YSLEER. The CDR3 has 13 amino acids. J lost 8 bases, V lost 4 bases, and 5 bases had no gene match. CDR3 sequence reads: CASSPGQVDEQFF. CDR3 nucleotide sequence: TGCGCCAGCAGCCCTGGACAGGTCGATGAGCAGTTCTTC.

The CDR3 protein is CASRRGYMNTEAFF. The CDR3 nucleotides are TGTGCCAGCAGACGGGGATATATGAACACTGAAGCTTTCTTT. The chain couples TRBV6-5 to TRBJ1-1; D is ambiguous. Germline CDR1 and CDR2: MNHEY and SVGAGI. Deletions cut 6 bases from V and 0 bases from J, with 11 bases between. The CDR3 is 14 amino acids.

This chain connects TRBV3-1 (or the pseudogene TRBV3-2) to TRBJ1-1; D is ambiguous. The CDR3 has 13 amino acids. Germline V CDR1 and CDR2: LGHDT, YNNKEL (reference sequence). V was shortened by 3 bases and J by 0 bases, with 5 bases between the two germline ends. The CDR3 nucleotides read TGTGCCAGCAGCCAGTACTTGAACACTGAAGCTTTCTTT. Translated: CASSQYLNTEAFF.

The V and J genes are TRBV2 and TRBJ1-4, with D uncertain. V was cut by 4 bases and J by 10 bases, with 13 bases left in between. The CDR3 is 13 residues long. Per germline, CDR1 SNHLY and CDR2 FYNNEI. The CDR3 loop reads CASSAHPEGKLFF. As DNA, the CDR3 is TGTGCCAGCAGTGCACATCCGGAGGGAAAACTGTTTTTT.

V usage is TRBV24-1 and J usage is TRBJ2-7, with D tentatively TRBD2 (6 bases). The CDR3 is made up of 15 amino acids. The V gene lost 3 bases and the J gene lost 1 base, with 12 bases spanning the gap. Germline loops: CDR1 KGHDR, CDR2 SFDVKD. The CDR3 DNA reads TGTGCCACCAGTGATCCCTCTAGCGCTTCCTACGAGCAGTACTTC. This encodes CATSDPSSASYEQYF.

V and J are TRBV7-2 and TRBJ2-1; 9 bases match TRBD1. CDR3 size: 15 residues. Germline values: CDR1 SGHTA, CDR2 FQGNSA. V lost 5 bases, J lost 6 bases, and 8 bases stayed unmatched. CDR3 region: CASSPYRGQTNEQFF. In DNA, the CDR3 is TGTGCCAGCAGCCCCTACAGGGGGCAGACCAATGAGCAGTTCTTC.

This clone appeared once. The V gene is TRBV24-1, the J gene TRBJ2-3, with D perhaps matching TRBD2 (7 bases). Deletions cut 9 bases from V and 2 bases from J, with 11 bases between. The CDR3 extends over 13 amino acids. CDR1 is KGHDR and CDR2 is SFDVKD in the germline V gene. In DNA, the CDR3 is TGTGCCACCGCGGGGGCGCTCACAGATACGCAGTATTTT. Residues: CATAGALTDTQYF.

V is TRBV30 and J is TRBJ2-7, with a weak D call TRBD2 (5 bases). Trimming pared 1 base from V and 0 bases from J, leaving 13 bases between. Germline-derived CDR1 and CDR2 are GTSNPN and SVGIG (reference sequence). CDR3 length: 15 amino acids. This CDR3 is CAWSAAGSLSYEQYF. The CDR3 nucleotides are TGTGCCTGGAGTGCCGCGGGTTCCCTCTCCTACGAGCAGTACTTC.

This rearrangement joins TRBV2 to TRBJ1-4; 9 positions agree with TRBD1. Germline loops: CDR1 SNHLY, CDR2 FYNNEI. V lost 8 bases, J lost 5 bases, and 9 bases stayed unmatched. This CDR3 spans 15 amino acids. The CDR3 reads CASRSRDRANEKLFF. CDR3 bases: TGTGCCAGCCGTAGCCGGGACAGGGCGAATGAAAAACTGTTTTTT.

The chain uses TRBV11-2 and TRBJ2-1, with 7 bases aligning to TRBD1. This CDR3 has 15 residues. Germline values: CDR1 SGHAT, CDR2 FQNNGV. V lost 1 base and J lost 4; bases outside the gene matches: 4. CDR3 residues: CASSLVQGSYNEQFF. CDR3 DNA: TGTGCCAGCAGCTTAGTACAGGGGTCATACAATGAGCAGTTCTTC.

Notes on this clone: Other DNA sequences in the same sample also yield this CDR3. The rearrangement uses TRBV28 and TRBJ2-7, with D perhaps matching TRBD2 (5 bases). The V end lost 1 base, the J end lost 4 bases, and 5 bases lay between the germline ends. The CDR3 totals 12 residues. Germline values: CDR1 MDHEN, CDR2 SYDVKM. This CDR3 reads CASSLSGYEQYF. The DNA of the CDR3 is TGTGCCAGCAGTTTATCGGGGTACGAGCAGTACTTC.

The chain combines TRBV6-6 with TRBJ1-3, with D hard to call. CDR1 and CDR2 (germline): MNHNY, SVGAGI (reference sequence). This CDR3 region has 13 residues. With 7 bases removed from V and 0 bases from J, the gap between germline ends came to 7 bases. The CDR3 DNA follows: TGTGCCAGCACCACACCCTCTGGAAACACCATATATTTT. Protein sequence: CASTTPSGNTIYF.

The chain combines TRBV11-3 with TRBJ1-2; the match to TRBD1 covers 7 bases. CDR1 is SGHNT, CDR2 YENEEA, per germline. The CDR3 totals 13 residues. V was pared by 4 bases and J by 7 bases, with 6 bases of the junction left unmatched. CDR3 loop: CASSSSTGSGYTF. The CDR3 nucleotides read TGTGCCAGCAGCTCCTCGACAGGGAGTGGCTACACCTTC.

The chain recombines TRBV4-2 with TRBJ2-3, with D maybe TRBD2 (5 bases). Germline V gene lookup returns CDR1 LGHNA and CDR2 YNFKEQ. V was cut by 0 bases and J by 7 bases, with 23 bases left in between. The CDR3 is 18 residues long. The DNA for the CDR3 is TGTGCCAGCAGCCAAGAGGCCCGGACTTCCCTTAAGGAGTATACGCAGTATTTT. Translation gives CASSQEARTSLKEYTQYF.

This sequence joins TRBV19 and TRBJ2-4; a weak D match, TRBD1 (6 bases). This CDR3 has 13 amino acids. Germline CDR1 is LNHDA and CDR2 is SQIVND (reference sequence). V lost 3 bases and J 6 bases, leaving 9 bases between the germline ends. The CDR3 here is CASSIRGVNIQYF. In DNA form, the CDR3 reads TGTGCCAGTAGTATCAGGGGAGTAAACATTCAGTACTTC.

V usage is TRBV27 and J usage is TRBJ1-1, with unresolved D. The germline V gene has CDR1 MNHEY and CDR2 SMNVEV (reference sequence). Trimming pared 6 bases from V and 11 bases from J, leaving 13 bases between. The CDR3 covers 11 residues. The CDR3 protein is CASSDAGSAFF. DNA of the CDR3: TGTGCCAGCAGCGATGCGGGCTCGGCTTTCTTT.

The J gene is TRBJ1-6, the V gene TRBV27, with a tentative D call TRBD1 (5 bases). The CDR3 consists of 17 residues. V shed 2 bases and J shed 0 bases, with 11 bases lying between them. CDR1 and CDR2 (germline): MNHEY, SMNVEV (reference sequence). CDR3 DNA sequence: TGTGCCAGCAGTTTAGCCCGACAGATCTCCTATAATTCACCCCTCCACTTT. This sequence encodes CASSLARQISYNSPLHF.

The chain links TRBV28 to TRBJ1-1; tentatively, D is TRBD1 (5 bases). This CDR3 has 16 amino acids. V dropped 3 bases and J dropped 3 bases, with 17 bases sitting between them. CDR1 is MDHEN, CDR2 SYDVKM, per germline. The CDR3 coding sequence is TGTGCCAGCAGTTTCTATCATACGGGGGAGGACACTGAAGCTTTCTTT. Translation: CASSFYHTGEDTEAFF. Supplemented by reference TRBV28 and TRBJ1-1, the full variable domain reads DVKVTQSSRYLVKRTGEKVFLECVQDMDHENMFWYRQDPGLGLRLIYFSYDVKMKEKGDIPEGYSVSREKKERFSLILESASTNQTSMYLCASSFYHTGEDTEAFFGQGTRLTVV.

This clone is a singleton in its sample. The gene calls are TRBV4-1 and TRBJ2-3; 7 nucleotides match TRBD2. V lost 5 bases and J lost 0; bases outside the gene matches: 14. The CDR3 is made up of 18 amino acids. CDR1 and CDR2 from the germline V gene are MGHRA and YSYEKL. Here the CDR3 reads CASSSRDYTSISTDTQYF. The CDR3 DNA reads as TGCGCCAGCAGCTCCCGGGACTATACCTCCATTAGCACAGATACGCAGTATTTT.

This chain connects TRBV6-2 or TRBV6-3 to TRBJ2-7; the match to TRBD1 covers 7 bases. Germline V lookup: CDR1 MNHEY, CDR2 SVGEGT. Trimming cost V 6 bases and J 3 bases; bases outside gene matches: 5. CDR3 length: 13 amino acids. The CDR3 spells CASSRDSNYEQYF. As DNA, the CDR3 is TGTGCCAGCAGCCGGGACAGCAACTACGAGCAGTACTTC.

This chain joins TRBV28 and TRBJ1-5, with unresolved D. CDR3 length: 15 amino acids. V lost 5 bases, J lost 0 bases, and 11 bases lay in between. Germline-derived CDR1 and CDR2 are MDHEN and SYDVKM. As DNA, the CDR3 is TGTGCCAGCAGTCAATTCTATCTTAGCAATCAGCCCCAGCATTTT. It codes for CASSQFYLSNQPQHF.

This chain connects TRBV6-2 or TRBV6-3 to TRBJ1-1, with D unresolved. CDR1 MNHEY and CDR2 SVGEGT come from the germline V gene. The V end lost 5 bases, the J end lost 9 bases, and 13 bases lay between the germline ends. The CDR3 runs to 12 residues. CDR3 residues: CASSTVVPKAFF. The DNA for the CDR3 is TGTGCCAGCAGTACGGTAGTACCGAAAGCTTTCTTT.